One sample yielded the 9 T cell receptor beta chains listed below, sequenced in a study of CD8+CD57+ T cells in acquired aplastic anemia. The study profiled TCR beta VDJ and CDR3 using genomic DNA as template. TCRdb passed the reads through MiXCR, listing each CDR3 protein once. Seen here are roughly 420,000 distinct CDR3 sequences, under 80% observed once, and the top ten hold 4%. Sequencing input: sorted CD4+, CD8+, or CD8+CD57+ T cells (not recorded which) from PBMCs. The source of these receptors is a human donor in good health, serving as a control.

Many counts were recorded for this clonotype. V is TRBV20-1 and J is TRBJ2-7; D gene ambiguous. The CDR3 sequence is 9 residues long. The germline V and J ends were trimmed by 3 bases and 7 bases, with 4 bases remaining between them. Germline CDR1 is DFQATT and CDR2 is SNEGSKA (reference sequence). CDR3 protein: CSARGEQYF. The CDR3 region has the DNA TGCAGTGCTAGGGGAGAGCAGTACTTC.

Note on this clonotype: It is likely a read error, because the conserved phenylalanine at the end of the CDR3 is missing. The DNA is left out, because the CDR3 cannot be placed on it with certainty; the CDR3 is given as TCRdb lists it. The chain links TRBV7-2 to TRBJ2-3; no check of the table's D call, TRBD2, against the DNA was made. Counting both end residues, the CDR3 totals 13 amino acids. CDR1 and CDR2 from the germline V gene are SGHTA and FQGNSA. The CDR3 spells CASSLIDSDTLYT.

With respect to this clonotype: The junction shows a germline mismatch at one end, possibly a read error. V gene TRBV7-8 combines with J gene TRBJ1-5; D not resolved. Per the germline V gene, CDR1 is SGHVS and CDR2 is FQNEAQ. The CDR3 has 15 residues. The CDR3 region is CASRPRGGSNQPQHF. The DNA of the CDR3 is TGTGCCAGCAGACCCCGGGGAGGTAGCAATCAGCCCCAGCATTTC.

As concerns this clonotype: The conserved final phenylalanine or tryptophan is absent from the CDR3, which likely points to a read error. The gene calls are TRBV10-3 and TRBJ1-2; 10 bases fit TRBD1. Looked up from germline, CDR1 is ENHRY and CDR2 is SYGVKD. The CDR3 length is 17 residues. The CDR3 loop is CAISEFGGTGANYGYTL. The CDR3 region has the DNA TGTGCCATCAGTGAATTTGGCGGGACAGGGGCGAACTACGGCTACACCCTC.

This clonotype was found many times. The CDR3 DNA is TGCGCCAGCAGCCGAACACGGACATTAAGTGGTGGTGGCTACACCTTC. Translation: CASSRTRTLSGGGYTF. The gene calls are TRBV4-3 and TRBJ1-2; D may be TRBD1 (5 bases). The CDR3 loop spans 16 amino acids. Trimming took 4 bases from V and 7 from J, leaving 22 bases between them. CDR1 LGHNA and CDR2 YSLEER come from the germline V gene.

This clonotype was counted ten times or more. The V call is TRBV12-3 or TRBV12-4, the J call TRBJ1-5, with D possibly being TRBD1 (6 bases). Trimming pared 2 bases from V and 5 bases from J, leaving 7 bases between. This CDR3 has 13 residues. The CDR3 loop is CASSLRGYQPQHF. The CDR3 bases are TGTGCCAGCAGTTTAAGGGGGTATCAGCCCCAGCATTTT.

With regard to this clonotype: The junction departs from the called germline gene at one end, perhaps through a read error. This chain links TRBV7-2 with TRBJ1-6; TRBD1 might be the D (6 bases). Germline CDR1 reads SGHTA; CDR2 reads FQGNSA. CDR3 size: 14 residues. The CDR3, as DNA: TGTGCCAGCAGCCTCGTGACAGGCAATTCACCCCTCAACTTT. The encoded protein is CASSLVTGNSPLNF. Drawing the rest from reference TRBV7-2 and TRBJ1-6, the complete variable domain is GAGVSQSPSNKVTEKGKDVELRCDPISGHTALYWYRQSLGQGLEFLIYFQGNSAPDKSGLPSDRFSAERTGGSVSTLTIQRTQQEDSAVYLCASSLVTGNSPLNFGNGTRLTVT.

This clonotype appeared a few times. The chain recombines TRBV19 with TRBJ2-7, with unresolved D. This CDR3 contains 13 residues. Trimming pared 4 bases from V and 2 bases from J, leaving 9 bases between. The germline V gene encodes CDR1 LNHDA and CDR2 SQIVND (reference sequence). The DNA for the CDR3 is TGTGCCAGTAGTAGTTCTGGCGCCTACGAGCAGTACTTC. Translated: CASSSSGAYEQYF.

This clonotype was found once. As the CDR3 is not closed by the conserved phenylalanine or tryptophan, this likely results from a read error. Because the CDR3's place on the DNA is in doubt, the DNA is left out and the CDR3 is given as listed by TCRdb. The chain carries TRBV7-3 and TRBJ1-1. Germline V lookup: CDR1 SGHTA, CDR2 FQGTGA. The length of the CDR3 is 15 amino acids, counting both ends. The CDR3 is CASSLRIEVFTETSP.